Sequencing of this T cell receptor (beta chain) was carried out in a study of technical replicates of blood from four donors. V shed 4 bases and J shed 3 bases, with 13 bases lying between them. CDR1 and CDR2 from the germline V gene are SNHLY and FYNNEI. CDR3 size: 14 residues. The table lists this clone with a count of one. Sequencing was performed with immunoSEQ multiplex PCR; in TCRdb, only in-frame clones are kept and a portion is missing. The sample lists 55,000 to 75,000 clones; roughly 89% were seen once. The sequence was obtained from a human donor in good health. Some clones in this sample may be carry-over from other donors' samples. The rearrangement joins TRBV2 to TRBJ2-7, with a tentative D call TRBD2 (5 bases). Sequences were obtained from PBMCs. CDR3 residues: CASSVGGLLYEQYF. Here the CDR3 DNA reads TGTGCCAGCAGTGTAGGTGGACTCCTCTACGAGCAGTACTTC.